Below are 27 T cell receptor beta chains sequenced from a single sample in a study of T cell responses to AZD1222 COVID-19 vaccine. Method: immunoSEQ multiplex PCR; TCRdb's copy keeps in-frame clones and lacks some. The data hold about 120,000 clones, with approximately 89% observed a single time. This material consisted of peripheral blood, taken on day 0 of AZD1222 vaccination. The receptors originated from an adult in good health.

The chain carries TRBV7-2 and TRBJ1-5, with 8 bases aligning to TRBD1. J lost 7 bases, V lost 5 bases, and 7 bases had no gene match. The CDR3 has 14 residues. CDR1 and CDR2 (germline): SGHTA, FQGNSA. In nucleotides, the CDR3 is TGTGCCAGCAGCATAGGGGACAGGTCCCAGCCCCAGCATTTT. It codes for CASSIGDRSQPQHF.

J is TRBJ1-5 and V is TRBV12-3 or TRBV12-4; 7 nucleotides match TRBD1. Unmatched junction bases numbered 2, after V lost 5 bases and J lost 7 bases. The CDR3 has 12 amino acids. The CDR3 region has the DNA TGTGCCAGCAGTACAGGGGTACAGCCCCAGCATTTT. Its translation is CASSTGVQPQHF.

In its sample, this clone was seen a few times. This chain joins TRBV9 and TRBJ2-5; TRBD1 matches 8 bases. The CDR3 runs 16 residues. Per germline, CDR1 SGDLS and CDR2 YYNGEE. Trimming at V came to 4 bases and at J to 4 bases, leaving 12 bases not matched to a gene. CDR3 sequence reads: CASSSRGQGKGETQYF. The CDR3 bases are TGTGCCAGCAGCTCCCGCGGACAGGGAAAGGGAGAGACCCAGTACTTC.

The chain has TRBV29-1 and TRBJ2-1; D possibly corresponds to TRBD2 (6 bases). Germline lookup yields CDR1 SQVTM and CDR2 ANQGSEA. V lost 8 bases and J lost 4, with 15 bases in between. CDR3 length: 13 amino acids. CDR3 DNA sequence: TGCAGCACTTCTTGGGGGGAATACAATGAGCAGTTCTTC. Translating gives CSTSWGEYNEQFF.

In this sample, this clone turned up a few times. CDR3 bases: TGTGCCAGCAGCCGGGGGACAGGTCTTTATTCACCCCTCCACTTT. It translates to CASSRGTGLYSPLHF. The gene calls are TRBV14 and TRBJ1-6; 8 bases line up with TRBD1. The CDR3 spans 15 residues. V trimming: 4 bases; J trimming: 8 bases; junction bases outside the gene matches: 7. CDR1 and CDR2 from the germline V gene are SGHDN and FVKESK.

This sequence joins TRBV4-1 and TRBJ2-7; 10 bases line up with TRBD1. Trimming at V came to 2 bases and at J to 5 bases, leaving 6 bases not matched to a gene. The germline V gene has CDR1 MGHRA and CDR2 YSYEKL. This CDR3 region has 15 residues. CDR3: CASSQRQGALNEQYF. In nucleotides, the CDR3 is TGCGCCAGCAGCCAACGACAGGGGGCGCTTAACGAGCAGTACTTC.

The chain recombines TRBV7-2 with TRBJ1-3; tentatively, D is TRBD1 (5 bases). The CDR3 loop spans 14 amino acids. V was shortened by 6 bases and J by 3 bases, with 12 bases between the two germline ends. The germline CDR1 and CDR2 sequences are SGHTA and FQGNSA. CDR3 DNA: TGTGCCAGCAGGCCCCCGGGGGGTGGAAACACCATATATTTT. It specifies CASRPPGGGNTIYF.

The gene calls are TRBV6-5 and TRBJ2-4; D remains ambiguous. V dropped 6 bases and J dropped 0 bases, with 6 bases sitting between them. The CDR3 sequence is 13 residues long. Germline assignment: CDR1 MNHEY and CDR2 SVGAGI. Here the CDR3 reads CASRDAAKNIQYF. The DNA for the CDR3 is TGTGCCAGCAGGGATGCAGCCAAAAACATTCAGTACTTC.

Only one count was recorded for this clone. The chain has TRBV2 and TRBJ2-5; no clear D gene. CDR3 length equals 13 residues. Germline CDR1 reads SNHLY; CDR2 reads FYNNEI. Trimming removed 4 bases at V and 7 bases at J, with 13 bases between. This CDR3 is CASSGGPLGTQYF. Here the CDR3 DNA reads TGTGCCAGCAGTGGTGGTCCCCTAGGGACCCAGTACTTC. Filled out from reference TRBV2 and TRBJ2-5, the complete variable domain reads EPEVTQTPSHQVTQMGQEVILRCVPISNHLYFYWYRQILGQKVEFLVSFYNNEISEKSEIFDDQFSVERPDGSNFTLKIRSTKLEDSAMYFCASSGGPLGTQYFGPGTRLLVL.

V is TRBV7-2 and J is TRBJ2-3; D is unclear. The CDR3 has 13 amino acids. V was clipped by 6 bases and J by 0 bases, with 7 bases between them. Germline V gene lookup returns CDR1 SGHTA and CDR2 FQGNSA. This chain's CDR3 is CASRQSSTDTQYF. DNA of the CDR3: TGTGCCAGCAGGCAATCTAGCACAGATACGCAGTATTTT.

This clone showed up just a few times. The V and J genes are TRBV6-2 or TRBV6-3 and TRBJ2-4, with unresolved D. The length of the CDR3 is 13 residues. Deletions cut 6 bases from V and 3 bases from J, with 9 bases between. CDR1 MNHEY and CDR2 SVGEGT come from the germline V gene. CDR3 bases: TGTGCCAGCAGCCCCAACAACAAAAACATTCAGTACTTC. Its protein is CASSPNNKNIQYF.

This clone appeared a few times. The CDR3 loop reads CASSPQQAGGTYSYEQYF. Here the CDR3 DNA reads TGTGCCAGCTCACCACAGCAGGCAGGGGGAACGTACTCCTACGAGCAGTACTTC. This chain uses TRBV18 with TRBJ2-7, with 7 bases lining up with TRBD1. The junction had 12 bases not matched to a gene; V was cut back by 1 base and J by 0 bases. CDR1 is KGHSH and CDR2 is LQKENI in the germline V gene. The CDR3 runs to 18 residues.

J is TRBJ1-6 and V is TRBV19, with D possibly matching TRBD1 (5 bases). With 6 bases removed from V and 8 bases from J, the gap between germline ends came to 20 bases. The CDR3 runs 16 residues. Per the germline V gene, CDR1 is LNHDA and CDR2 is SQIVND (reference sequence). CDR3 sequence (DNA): TGTGCCAGTAGATCAACCGGGGCAGGTATTTATTCACCCCTCCACTTT. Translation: CASRSTGAGIYSPLHF.

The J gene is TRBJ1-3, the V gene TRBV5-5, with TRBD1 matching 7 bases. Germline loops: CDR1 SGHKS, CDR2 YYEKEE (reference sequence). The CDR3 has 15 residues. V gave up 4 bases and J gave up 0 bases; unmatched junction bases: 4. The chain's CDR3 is CASSPRQGSGNTIYF. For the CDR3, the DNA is TGTGCCAGCAGCCCCAGACAGGGCTCTGGAAACACCATATATTTT.

DNA of the CDR3: TGTGCCAGCAGCCTCTCTTCCCCGGACAGCAGCTTCGGAAACACCATATATTTT. Translating it yields CASSLSSPDSSFGNTIYF. This chain uses TRBV3-1 (or the pseudogene TRBV3-2) with TRBJ1-3; perhaps TRBD1 as D (6 bases). Germline CDR1 is LGHDT and CDR2 is YNNKEL (reference sequence). The CDR3 covers 18 residues. V lost 4 bases to trimming and J lost 4 bases, with 23 bases between them.

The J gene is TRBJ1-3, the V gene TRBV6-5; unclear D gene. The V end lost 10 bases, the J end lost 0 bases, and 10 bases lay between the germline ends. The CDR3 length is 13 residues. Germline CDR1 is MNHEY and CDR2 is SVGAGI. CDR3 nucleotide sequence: TGTGCCATCCCTCGGTTCTCTGGAAACACCATATATTTT. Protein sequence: CAIPRFSGNTIYF.

CDR3 nucleotides: TGTGCCATCAGTGGTGGATATGGCGGGGGCCCGCTGTACTTC. Translated, it gives CAISGGYGGGPLYF. The chain combines TRBV10-3 with TRBJ2-7; possibly TRBD2 for D (7 bases). The CDR3 has 14 residues. V dropped 4 bases and J dropped 12 bases, with 22 bases sitting between them. Germline V gene sequence: CDR1 ENHRY, CDR2 SYGVKD.

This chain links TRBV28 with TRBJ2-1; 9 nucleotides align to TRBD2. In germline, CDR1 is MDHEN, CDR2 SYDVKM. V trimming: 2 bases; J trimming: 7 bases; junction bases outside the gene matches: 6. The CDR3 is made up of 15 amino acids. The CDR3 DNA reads TGTGCCAGCAGTTTAGCGGGGGGGCGTTGGAATGAGCAGTTCTTC. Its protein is CASSLAGGRWNEQFF.

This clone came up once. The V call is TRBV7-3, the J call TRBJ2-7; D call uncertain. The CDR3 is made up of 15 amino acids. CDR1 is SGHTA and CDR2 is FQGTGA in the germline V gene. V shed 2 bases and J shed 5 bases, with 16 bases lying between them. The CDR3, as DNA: TGTGCCAGCAGCTTATCTGGGCTAGATGGGGACGAGCAGTACTTC. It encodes CASSLSGLDGDEQYF.

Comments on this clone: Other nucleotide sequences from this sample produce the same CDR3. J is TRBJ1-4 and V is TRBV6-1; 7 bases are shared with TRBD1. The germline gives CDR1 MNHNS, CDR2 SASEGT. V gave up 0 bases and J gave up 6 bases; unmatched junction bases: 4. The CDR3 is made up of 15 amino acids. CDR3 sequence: CASSEAGQGDEKLFF. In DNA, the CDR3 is TGTGCCAGCAGTGAAGCAGGCCAGGGGGATGAAAAACTGTTTTTT.

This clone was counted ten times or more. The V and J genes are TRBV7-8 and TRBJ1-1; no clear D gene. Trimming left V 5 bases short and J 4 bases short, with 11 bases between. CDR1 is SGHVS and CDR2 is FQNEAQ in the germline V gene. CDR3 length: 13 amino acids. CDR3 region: CASSLRRSTEAFF. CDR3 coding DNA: TGTGCCAGCAGCCTCAGACGGAGCACTGAAGCTTTCTTT.

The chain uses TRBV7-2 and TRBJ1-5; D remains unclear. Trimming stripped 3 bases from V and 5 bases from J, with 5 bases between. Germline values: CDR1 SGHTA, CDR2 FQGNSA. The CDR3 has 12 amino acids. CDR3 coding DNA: TGTGCCAGCAGCTTGGCGGATCAGCCCCAGCATTTT. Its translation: CASSLADQPQHF.

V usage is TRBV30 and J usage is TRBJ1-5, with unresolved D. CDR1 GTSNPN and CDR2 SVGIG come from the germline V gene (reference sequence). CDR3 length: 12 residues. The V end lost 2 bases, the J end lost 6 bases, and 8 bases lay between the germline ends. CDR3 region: CAWSKGFQPQHF. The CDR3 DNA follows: TGTGCCTGGAGTAAGGGTTTTCAGCCCCAGCATTTT.

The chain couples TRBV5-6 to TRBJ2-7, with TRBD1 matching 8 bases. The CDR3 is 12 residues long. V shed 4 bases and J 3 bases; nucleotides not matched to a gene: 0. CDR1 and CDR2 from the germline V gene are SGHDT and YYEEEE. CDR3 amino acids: CASSGQGYEQYF. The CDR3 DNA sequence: TGTGCCAGCAGCGGACAGGGCTACGAGCAGTACTTC.

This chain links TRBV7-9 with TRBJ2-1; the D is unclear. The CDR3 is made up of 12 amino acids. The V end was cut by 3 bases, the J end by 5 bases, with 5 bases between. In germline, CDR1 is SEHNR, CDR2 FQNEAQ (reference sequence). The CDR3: CASSFGDNEQFF. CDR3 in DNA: TGTGCCAGCAGCTTTGGAGACAATGAGCAGTTCTTC. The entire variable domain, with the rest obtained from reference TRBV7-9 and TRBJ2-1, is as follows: DTGVSQNPRHKITKRGQNVTFRCDPISEHNRLYWYRQTLGQGPEFLTYFQNEAQLEKSRLLSDRFSAERPKGSFSTLEIQRTEQGDSAMYLCASSFGDNEQFFGPGTRLTVL.

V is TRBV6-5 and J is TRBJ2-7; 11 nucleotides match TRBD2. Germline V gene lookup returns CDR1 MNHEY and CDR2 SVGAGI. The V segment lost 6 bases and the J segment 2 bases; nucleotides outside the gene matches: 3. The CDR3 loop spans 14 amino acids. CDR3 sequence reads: CASSGLAGAYEQYF. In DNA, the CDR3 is TGTGCCAGCAGCGGACTAGCGGGCGCCTACGAGCAGTACTTC.

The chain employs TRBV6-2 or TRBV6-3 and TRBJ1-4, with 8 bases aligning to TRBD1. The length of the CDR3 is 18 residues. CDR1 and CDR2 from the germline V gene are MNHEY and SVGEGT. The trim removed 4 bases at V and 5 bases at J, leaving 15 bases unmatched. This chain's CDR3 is CASSFRDRHVYGNEKLFF. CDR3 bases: TGTGCCAGCAGTTTCCGGGACAGGCACGTTTACGGGAATGAAAAACTGTTTTTT.